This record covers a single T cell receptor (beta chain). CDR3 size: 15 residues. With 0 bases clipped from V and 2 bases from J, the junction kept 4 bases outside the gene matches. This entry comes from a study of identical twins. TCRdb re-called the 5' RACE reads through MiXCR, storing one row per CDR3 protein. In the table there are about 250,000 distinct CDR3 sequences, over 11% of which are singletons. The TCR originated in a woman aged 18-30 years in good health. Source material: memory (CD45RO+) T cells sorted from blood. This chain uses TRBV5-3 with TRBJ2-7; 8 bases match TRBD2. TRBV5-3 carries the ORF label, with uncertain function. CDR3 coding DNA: TGTGCCAGAAGCTTGGAGCGGGGGTCGGCCTACGAGCAGTACTTC. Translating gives CARSLERGSAYEQYF.